This TCR beta chain is drawn from a study of blood T cell repertoires in COVID-19. For the study at large: Nucleic acid was either cDNA or gDNA, and it came from T cells, B-cell-depleted T cells, or PBMCs.

As concerns this clone: At one boundary the junction diverges from the germline segment, which might be a read error.

Data came from immunoSEQ multiplex PCR; TCRdb stores just in-frame clones and leaves some out. The top ten clones hold roughly 9.7% of a sample with about 180,000 clones, over 75% of them seen once. The V gene's germline CDR1 is LNHNV and CDR2 YYDKDF (reference sequence). There are 12 residues in the CDR3. Material: peripheral blood. This chain links TRBV15 with TRBJ2-5; D possibly corresponds to TRBD2 (6 bases). The clonotype originates from a human donor with active or convalescent COVID-19. The donor label of this sample is uncertain. The CDR3 DNA follows: TGTGCCACCGCGGGGAGTCTTCCAACCTTGAACTTC. Protein product: CATAGSLPTLNF.